Detailed here is one T cell receptor beta chain. The assay was immunoSEQ multiplex PCR, and TCRdb's table has in-frame clones only and misses some. This table has over 150,000 clones, 75% to 95% appearing once. The sample originates from a study of cytomegalovirus exposure and HLA in healthy donors. Germline V gene sequence: CDR1 SGHVS, CDR2 FNYEAQ. V lost 6 bases and J lost 2, with 15 bases in between. The CDR3 is 15 residues long. Sequenced input: PBMCs. The gene calls are TRBV7-6 and TRBJ2-3, with a weak D call TRBD2 (5 bases). This receptor was identified in a woman aged 18-29 years in good health and CMV-seropositive. CDR3 sequence: CASRDSLGNTDTQYF. The CDR3 nucleotides read TGTGCCAGCAGGGACTCGTTAGGTAACACAGATACGCAGTATTTT.